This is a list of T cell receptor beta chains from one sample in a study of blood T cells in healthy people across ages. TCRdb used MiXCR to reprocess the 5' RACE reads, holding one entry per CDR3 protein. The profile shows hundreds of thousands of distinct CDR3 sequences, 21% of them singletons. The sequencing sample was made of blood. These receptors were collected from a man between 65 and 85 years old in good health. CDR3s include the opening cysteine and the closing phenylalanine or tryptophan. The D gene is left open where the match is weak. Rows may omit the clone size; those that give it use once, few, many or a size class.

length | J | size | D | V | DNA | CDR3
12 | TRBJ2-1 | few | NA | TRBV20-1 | TGCAGTGCGGGGCTGGACACAAATGAGCAGTTCTTC | CSAGLDTNEQFF
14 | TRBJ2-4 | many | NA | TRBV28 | TGTGCCAGCAGAACCACACAGGGAAGGGGTATTCAGTACTTC | CASRTTQGRGIQYF
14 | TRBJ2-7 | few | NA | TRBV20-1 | TGCAGTGCTCGGACGGGGGCTAGCGGCTACGAGCAGTACTTC | CSARTGASGYEQYF
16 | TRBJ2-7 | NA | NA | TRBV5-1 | TGCGCCAGCAGCTTGGCCGCCCTAGCGCTCTCCTACGAGCAGTACTTC | CASSLAALALSYEQYF
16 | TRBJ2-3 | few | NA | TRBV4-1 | TGCGCCAGCAGCCGAGACTGGTCGGGGCGCACAGATACGCAGTATTTT | CASSRDWSGRTDTQYF
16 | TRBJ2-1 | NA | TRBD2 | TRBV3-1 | TGTGCCAGCAGCCCAAAAAGGACTAGCGGGAGGTATGAGCAGTTCTTC | CASSPKRTSGRYEQFF
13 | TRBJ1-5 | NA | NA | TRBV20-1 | TGCAGTGCTGAGGACGTGAGCAATCAGCCCCAGCATTTT | CSAEDVSNQPQHF
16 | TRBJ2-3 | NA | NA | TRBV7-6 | TGTGCCAGCAGCTTAGTTGGTGGGCCCCGCGCAGATACGCAGTATTTT | CASSLVGGPRADTQYF
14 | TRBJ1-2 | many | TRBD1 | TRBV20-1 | TGCAGTGCTAGTCCGGGACAGTCTAACTATGGCTACACCTTC | CSASPGQSNYGYTF
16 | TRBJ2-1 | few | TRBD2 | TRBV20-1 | TGCAGTGCTAGAGACCTAGCGGGAGGTTCCTACAATGAGCAGTTCTTC | CSARDLAGGSYNEQFF
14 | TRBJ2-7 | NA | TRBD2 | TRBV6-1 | TGTGCCAGCAGTGAGTTAAGCGGGGCCTACGAGCAGTACTTC | CASSELSGAYEQYF
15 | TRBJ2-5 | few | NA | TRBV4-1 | TGCGCCAGCAGCCAAGATATCTTTGGCCAAGAGACCCAGTACTTC | CASSQDIFGQETQYF